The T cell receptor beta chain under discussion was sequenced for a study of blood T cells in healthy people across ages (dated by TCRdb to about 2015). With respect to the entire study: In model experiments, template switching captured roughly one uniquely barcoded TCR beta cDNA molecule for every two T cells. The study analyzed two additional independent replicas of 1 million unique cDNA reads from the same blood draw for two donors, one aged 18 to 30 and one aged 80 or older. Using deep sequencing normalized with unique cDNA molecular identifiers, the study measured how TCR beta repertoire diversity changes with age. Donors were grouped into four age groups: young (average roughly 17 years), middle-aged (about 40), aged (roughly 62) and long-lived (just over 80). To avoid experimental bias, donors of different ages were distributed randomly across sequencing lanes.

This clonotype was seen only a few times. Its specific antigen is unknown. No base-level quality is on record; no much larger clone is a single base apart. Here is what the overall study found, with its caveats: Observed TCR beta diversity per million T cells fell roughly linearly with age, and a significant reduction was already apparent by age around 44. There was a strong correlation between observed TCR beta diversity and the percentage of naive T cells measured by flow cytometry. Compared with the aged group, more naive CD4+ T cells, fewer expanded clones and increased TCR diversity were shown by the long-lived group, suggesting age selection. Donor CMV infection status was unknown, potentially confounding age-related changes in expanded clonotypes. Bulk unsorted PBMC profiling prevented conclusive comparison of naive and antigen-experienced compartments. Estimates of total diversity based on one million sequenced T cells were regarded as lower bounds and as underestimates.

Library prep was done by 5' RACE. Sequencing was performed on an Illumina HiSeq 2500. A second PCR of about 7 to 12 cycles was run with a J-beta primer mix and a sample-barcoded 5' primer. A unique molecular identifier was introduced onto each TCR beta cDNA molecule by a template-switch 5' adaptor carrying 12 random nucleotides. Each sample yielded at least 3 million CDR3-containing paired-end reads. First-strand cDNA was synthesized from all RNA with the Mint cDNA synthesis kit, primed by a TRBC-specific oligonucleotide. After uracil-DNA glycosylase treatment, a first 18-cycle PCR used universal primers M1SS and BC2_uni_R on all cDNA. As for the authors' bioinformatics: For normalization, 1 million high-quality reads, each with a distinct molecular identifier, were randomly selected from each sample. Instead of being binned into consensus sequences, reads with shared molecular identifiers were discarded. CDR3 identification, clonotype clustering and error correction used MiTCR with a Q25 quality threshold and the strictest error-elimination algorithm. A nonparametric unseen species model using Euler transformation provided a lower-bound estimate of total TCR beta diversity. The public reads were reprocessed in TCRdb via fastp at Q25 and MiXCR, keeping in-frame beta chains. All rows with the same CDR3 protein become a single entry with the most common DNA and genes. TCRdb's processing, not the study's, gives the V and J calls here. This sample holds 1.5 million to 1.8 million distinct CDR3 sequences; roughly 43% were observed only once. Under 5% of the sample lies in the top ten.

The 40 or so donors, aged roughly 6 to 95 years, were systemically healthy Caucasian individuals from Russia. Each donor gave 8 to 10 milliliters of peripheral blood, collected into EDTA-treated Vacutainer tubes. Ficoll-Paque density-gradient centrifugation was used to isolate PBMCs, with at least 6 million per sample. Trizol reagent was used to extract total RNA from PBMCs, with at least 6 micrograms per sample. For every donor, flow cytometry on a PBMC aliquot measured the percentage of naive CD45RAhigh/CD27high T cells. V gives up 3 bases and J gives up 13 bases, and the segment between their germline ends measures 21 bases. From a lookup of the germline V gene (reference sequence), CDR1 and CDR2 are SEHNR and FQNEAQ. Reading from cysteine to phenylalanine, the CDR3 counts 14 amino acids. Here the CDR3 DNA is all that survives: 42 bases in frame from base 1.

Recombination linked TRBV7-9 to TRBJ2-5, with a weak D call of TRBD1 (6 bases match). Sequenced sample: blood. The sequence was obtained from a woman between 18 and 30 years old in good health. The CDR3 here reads CASSFGIVGQFSYF. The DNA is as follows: TGTGCCAGCAGCTTTGGGATTGTGGGACAATTTTCGTACTTC.